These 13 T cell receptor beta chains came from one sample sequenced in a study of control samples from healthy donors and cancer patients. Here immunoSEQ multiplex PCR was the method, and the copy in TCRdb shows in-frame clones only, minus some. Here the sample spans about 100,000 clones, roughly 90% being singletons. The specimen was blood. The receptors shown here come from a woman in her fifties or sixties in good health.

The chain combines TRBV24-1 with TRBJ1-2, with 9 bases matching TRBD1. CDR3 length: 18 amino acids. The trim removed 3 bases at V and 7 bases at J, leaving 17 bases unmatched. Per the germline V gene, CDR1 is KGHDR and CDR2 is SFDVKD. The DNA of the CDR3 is TGTGCCACCAGTGATCCAAGCGGACAGGGGAAAGGACGTTCTGGCTACACCTTC. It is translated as CATSDPSGQGKGRSGYTF.

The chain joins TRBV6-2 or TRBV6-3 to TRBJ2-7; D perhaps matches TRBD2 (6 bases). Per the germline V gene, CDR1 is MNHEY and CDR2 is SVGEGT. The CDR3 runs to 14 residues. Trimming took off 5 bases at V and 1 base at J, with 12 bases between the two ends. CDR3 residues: CASSARERSYEQYF. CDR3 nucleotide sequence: TGTGCCAGCAGTGCCCGGGAGCGTTCCTACGAGCAGTACTTC.

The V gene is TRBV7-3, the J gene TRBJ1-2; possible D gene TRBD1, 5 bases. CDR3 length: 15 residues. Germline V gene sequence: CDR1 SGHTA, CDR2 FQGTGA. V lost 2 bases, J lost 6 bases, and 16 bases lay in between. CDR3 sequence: CASSLQGATQNGYTF. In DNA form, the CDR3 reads TGTGCCAGCAGCTTACAGGGTGCTACGCAAAATGGCTACACCTTC.

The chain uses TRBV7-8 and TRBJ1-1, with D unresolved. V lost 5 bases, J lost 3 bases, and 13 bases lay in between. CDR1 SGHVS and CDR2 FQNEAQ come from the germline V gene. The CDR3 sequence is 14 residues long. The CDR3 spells CASSAGGRDTEAFF. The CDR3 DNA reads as TGTGCCAGCAGCGCGGGCGGGAGGGACACTGAAGCTTTCTTT. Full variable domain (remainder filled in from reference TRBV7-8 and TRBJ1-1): GAGVSQSPRYKVAKRGQDVALRCDPISGHVSLFWYQQALGQGPEFLTYFQNEAQLDKSGLPSDRFFAERPEGSVSTLKIQRTQQEDSAVYLCASSAGGRDTEAFFGQGTRLTVV.

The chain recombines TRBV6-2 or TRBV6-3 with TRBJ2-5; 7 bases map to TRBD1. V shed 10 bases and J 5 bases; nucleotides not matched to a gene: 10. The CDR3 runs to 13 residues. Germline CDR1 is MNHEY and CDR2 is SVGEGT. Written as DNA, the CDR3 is TGTGCCACCAATTACAGGGGTTTGGAGACCCAGTACTTC. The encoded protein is CATNYRGLETQYF.

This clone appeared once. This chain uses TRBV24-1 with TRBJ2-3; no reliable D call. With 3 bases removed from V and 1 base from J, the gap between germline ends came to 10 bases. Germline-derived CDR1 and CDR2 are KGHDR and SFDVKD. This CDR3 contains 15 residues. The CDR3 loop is CATSDVRQRTDTQYF. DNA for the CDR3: TGTGCCACCAGTGATGTAAGGCAGCGCACAGATACGCAGTATTTT.

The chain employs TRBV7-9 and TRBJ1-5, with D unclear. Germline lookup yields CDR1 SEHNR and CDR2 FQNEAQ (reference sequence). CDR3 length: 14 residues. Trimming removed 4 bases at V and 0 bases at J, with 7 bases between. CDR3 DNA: TGTGCCAGCAGCTCCCATTATAGCAATCAGCCCCAGCATTTT. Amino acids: CASSSHYSNQPQHF.

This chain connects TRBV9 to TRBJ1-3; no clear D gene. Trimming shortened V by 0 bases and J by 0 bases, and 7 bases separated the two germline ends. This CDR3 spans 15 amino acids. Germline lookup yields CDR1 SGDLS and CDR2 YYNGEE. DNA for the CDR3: TGTGCCAGCAGCGTAGACGATTACTCTGGAAACACCATATATTTT. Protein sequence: CASSVDDYSGNTIYF.

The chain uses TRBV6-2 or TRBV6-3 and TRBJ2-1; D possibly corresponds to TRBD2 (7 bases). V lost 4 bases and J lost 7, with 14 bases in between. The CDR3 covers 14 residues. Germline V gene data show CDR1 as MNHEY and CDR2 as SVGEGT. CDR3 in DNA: TGTGCCAGCAGTTTCTTGGGGGGGCCTAATGAGCAGTTCTTC. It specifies CASSFLGGPNEQFF.

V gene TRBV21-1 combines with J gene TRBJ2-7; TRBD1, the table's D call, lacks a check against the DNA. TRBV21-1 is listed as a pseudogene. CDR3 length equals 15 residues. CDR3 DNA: TGTGCCAGCAGCTCCCGGGACAGGGACAACTACGAGCAGTACTTC. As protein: CASSSRDRDNYEQYF.

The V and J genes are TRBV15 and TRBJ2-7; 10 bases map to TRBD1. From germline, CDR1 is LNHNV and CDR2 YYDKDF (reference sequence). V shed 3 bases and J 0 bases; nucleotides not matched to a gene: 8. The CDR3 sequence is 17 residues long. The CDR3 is CATSSYPGTGVSYEQYF. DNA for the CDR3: TGTGCCACCAGCAGCTATCCGGGGACAGGGGTCTCCTACGAGCAGTACTTC.

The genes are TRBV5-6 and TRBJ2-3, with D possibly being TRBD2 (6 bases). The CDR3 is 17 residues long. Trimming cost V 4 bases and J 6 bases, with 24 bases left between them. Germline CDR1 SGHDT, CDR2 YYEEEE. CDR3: CASSIGRSQGRRDTQYF. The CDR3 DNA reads TGTGCCAGCAGCATTGGGAGGTCGCAGGGCAGGAGGGATACGCAGTATTTT.

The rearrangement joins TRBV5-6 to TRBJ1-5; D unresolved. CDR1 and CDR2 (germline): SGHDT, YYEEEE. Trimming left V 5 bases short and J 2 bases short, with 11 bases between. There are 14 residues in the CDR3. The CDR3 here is CASRRYWGNQPQHF. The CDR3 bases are TGTGCCAGCAGGCGATACTGGGGCAATCAGCCCCAGCATTTT.